This T cell receptor beta chain appears in the sequencing data of a study of blood T cells in healthy people across ages. The V gene end was trimmed by 1 base and the J gene end by 4 bases; junction bases not matched to a gene: 7. Germline CDR1 SGHRS, CDR2 YFSETQ. The CDR3 has 17 amino acids. A second about 6 to 12 cycle PCR used barcoded and J-beta primers. TCRdb analysed the 5' RACE reads with MiXCR anew, one entry per CDR3 protein. The sample lists around 1,000,000 distinct CDR3 sequences, approximately 25% occurring once. This clonotype was detected only a few times. Healthy Caucasians from Russia aged about 6 to 90 served as donors. In addition, the sample was reused for a study of T cells of mothers and their children. That paper adds: Over 8.5 million TCR beta CDR3 reads were obtained from each mother, and approximately 3 million from each child.

The V call is TRBV5-1, the J call TRBJ1-4, with 10 bases fitting TRBD1. Specimen: blood. The clonotype was recovered from a girl aged 2 to 9 in good health. CDR3 nucleotide sequence: TGCGCCAGCAGCTTGTGGGGACAGGGGTCGCGTAATGAAAAACTGTTTTTT. This encodes CASSLWGQGSRNEKLFF.